This T cell receptor (beta chain) appears in the sequencing data of a study of T cells after yellow fever vaccination. V lost 6 bases and J lost 6; bases outside the gene matches: 5. This CDR3 is 14 amino acids long. The germline V gene has CDR1 ENHRY and CDR2 SYGVKD. General study results and limits: Post-booster reappearance was seen for most primary-vaccination clones (around 97% CD4, roughly 88% CD8). When the response was secondary, it was weaker but reached its peak faster, day 5 versus 15.

There are a few counts of this clonotype. Its specificity is not known. Synthesis of TCR cDNA relied on 5'RACE template switching, which attached a universal primer site and UMIs. TCRdb called the 5' RACE reads again in MiXCR, with one record for every CDR3 protein. This table holds almost 600,000 distinct CDR3 sequences, roughly 13% found once. The TCR sequence derives from a man aged 25 to 40 who received the YFV17D yellow fever vaccine. This specimen consisted of PBMCs, obtained on the day of the yellow fever booster vaccination. The V call is TRBV10-3, the J call TRBJ2-2; 9 bases align to TRBD2. The DNA of the CDR3 is TGTGCCATCAGAGGGAGCGGGAGGTCCGGGGAGCTGTTTTTT. Its protein is CAIRGSGRSGELFF.